What follows are 5 T cell receptor beta chains derived from one specimen sequenced in a study of identical twins. TCRdb recomputed calls from the 5' RACE reads with MiXCR, one row per CDR3 protein. This sample carries hundreds of thousands of distinct CDR3 sequences, 7.1% of them seen once, and the ten largest clones take about 1.6%. A further study also used this sample, focusing on yellow fever vaccine responses in identical twins.

The sequencing input was PBMCs. Every receptor here comes from a woman aged 18-35 years in good health.

This clonotype has a handful of counts. The rearrangement joins TRBV6-5 to TRBJ2-1; 11 bases align to TRBD1. Germline trimming cut 0 bases from V and 6 bases from J; bases unmatched to any gene: 1. Germline CDR1 MNHEY, CDR2 SVGAGI. This CDR3 region has 15 residues. CDR3 amino acids: CASSYSGTGGNEQFF. The CDR3 DNA sequence: TGTGCCAGCAGTTACTCCGGGACAGGGGGCAATGAGCAGTTCTTC.

The chain couples TRBV29-1 to TRBJ2-5; D might be TRBD2 (6 bases). Germline CDR1 SQVTM, CDR2 ANQGSEA. Trimming left V 3 bases short and J 5 bases short, with 16 bases between. The CDR3 is made up of 14 amino acids. CDR3 protein: CSVEGGSALETQYF. CDR3 DNA: TGCAGCGTTGAGGGAGGTTCCGCTCTGGAGACCCAGTACTTC.

In this sample, this clonotype turned up a few times. The CDR3 bases are TGTGCCAGCAGTTTCTGGCGGGGGAGCTACAATGAGCAGTTCTTC. This sequence encodes CASSFWRGSYNEQFF. This sequence joins TRBV12-3 or TRBV12-4 and TRBJ2-1; the match to TRBD2 covers 7 bases. The CDR3 is 15 amino acids. The ends lost 3 bases at V and 3 bases at J; junction bases unmatched: 5.

V gene TRBV7-2 combines with J gene TRBJ2-1, with TRBD2 identical over 14 bases. The trim removed 0 bases at V and 6 bases at J, leaving 7 bases unmatched. Germline V gene data show CDR1 as SGHTA and CDR2 as FQGNSA. The CDR3 totals 18 residues. CDR3 sequence (DNA): TGTGCCAGCAGCTTAGCCCAGGGACTAGCGGGAGCTAGCAATGAGCAGTTCTTC. Translating gives CASSLAQGLAGASNEQFF.

This clonotype occurred many times. This chain joins TRBV12-3 or TRBV12-4 and TRBJ2-3; tentatively, D is TRBD1 (5 bases). Trimming took off 5 bases at V and 2 bases at J, with 11 bases between the two ends. The CDR3 has 14 amino acids. This CDR3 is CASSLDRNTDTQYF. CDR3 DNA sequence: TGTGCCAGCAGTCTCGACAGAAACACAGATACGCAGTATTTT.